This T cell receptor beta chain comes out of a study of blood T cell repertoires in COVID-19. Study details: Sources were T cells, B-cell-depleted T cells, or PBMCs; the material itself was cDNA or gDNA.

Original processing notes: Estimation of nucleated cell counts relied on the amplification of reference gene primers. This table comes from immunoSEQ multiplex PCR, and its TCRdb copy is limited to in-frame clones, with some not included. The D gene and trimming were derived from the DNA, and the V and J assignments and clone size from that table. Here the sample spans hundreds of thousands of clones, roughly nine tenths being singletons. The Seattle patients joined while their infection was active and were tracked longitudinally afterward. This clone turned up a few times. The clonotype was recovered from a woman between 50 and 59 years old with COVID-19, enrolled during active disease. Sequencing was done on a sample of peripheral blood.

CDR3 region: CASSPGTGGDTQYF. In DNA, the CDR3 is TGTGCCAGCAGCCCGGGGACGGGGGGCGATACGCAGTATTTT. The rearrangement joins TRBV6-5 to TRBJ2-3; possibly TRBD2 for D (7 bases). V lost 6 bases and J lost 6, with 16 bases in between. This CDR3 has 14 amino acids. The germline CDR1 and CDR2 sequences are MNHEY and SVGAGI.